These T cell receptor beta chains were read from a single sample in a study of blood T cell repertoires in COVID-19. TCRdb keeps only in-frame clones here, not all; method: immunoSEQ multiplex PCR. Among 50,000 to 70,000 clones, around 87% were seen once, and the ten largest hold less than 7%. What was sequenced was peripheral blood. The receptors derive from a man aged 55 to 70 with active or convalescent COVID-19. The CDR3 runs from the conserved cysteine through the conserved F or W. The D gene is left open where the match is weak. Only some rows state a clone size, as once, few, many or a class for expanded clones.

CDR3	DNA	V	size	J	D
CASTQGYLKETQYF	TGTGCCAGCACCCAAGGGTACTTAAAAGAGACCCAGTACTTC	TRBV3-1/TRBV3-2	NA	TRBJ2-5	NA
CASFRRGPPDEQFF	TGTGCCAGTTTCAGGCGGGGTCCGCCCGATGAGCAGTTCTTC	TRBV19	NA	TRBJ2-1	NA
CASSPPPGRQPQHF	TGTGCCAGCAGTCCCCCTCCGGGTCGTCAGCCCCAGCATTTT	TRBV6-4	NA	TRBJ1-5	NA
CASSPTASGANVLTF	TGCGCCAGCAGTCCTACCGCCTCTGGGGCCAACGTCCTGACTTTC	TRBV5-1	NA	TRBJ2-6	NA
CASSVELNTEAFF	TGTGCCAGCAGTGTGGAGTTGAACACTGAAGCTTTCTTT	TRBV6-4	NA	TRBJ1-1	NA
CASSPIRGASGANVLTF	TGTGCCAGCAGTCCTATACGGGGGGCCTCTGGGGCCAACGTCCTGACTTTC	TRBV7-8	NA	TRBJ2-6	NA
CASSLLGQITGELFF	TGTGCCAGCAGCTTACTGGGACAGATCACCGGGGAGCTGTTTTTT	TRBV7-2	NA	TRBJ2-2	TRBD1
CASSFRGLGLADLYEQYF	TGTGCCAGCAGCTTTCGGGGCTTGGGTCTAGCGGATCTCTACGAGCAGTACTTC	TRBV11-2	NA	TRBJ2-7	TRBD2
CAWSRDRASPLHF	TGTGCCTGGAGTCGGGACAGGGCTTCACCCCTCCACTTT	TRBV30	NA	TRBJ1-6	TRBD1
CASSLGGGSGNQPQHF	TGTGCCAGCAGCTTGGGCGGGGGGTCAGGCAATCAGCCCCAGCATTTT	TRBV5-6	NA	TRBJ1-5	NA
CASSPKTGVNTEAFF	TGTGCCAGCTCACCCAAAACAGGGGTGAACACTGAAGCTTTCTTT	TRBV18	NA	TRBJ1-1	TRBD1
CASSRIAVSYNEQFF	TGTGCCAGCAGCCGAATAGCGGTCTCCTACAATGAGCAGTTCTTC	TRBV11-2	once	TRBJ2-1	NA
CASSSEGYNSPLHF	TGCGCCAGCAGCTCTGAGGGATATAATTCACCCCTCCACTTT	TRBV5-1	NA	TRBJ1-6	NA
CATSDPRQNNEQFF	TGTGCCACCAGTGACCCGCGACAGAACAATGAGCAGTTCTTC	TRBV24-1	NA	TRBJ2-1	NA
CASSERTGAFSNQPQHF	TGTGCCAGCAGTGAAAGGACAGGAGCTTTTAGCAATCAGCCCCAGCATTTT	TRBV6-1	NA	TRBJ1-5	TRBD1
CASSLGFGGYTF	TGTGCCAGCAGTTTGGGCTTTGGGGGCTACACCTTC	TRBV12-3/TRBV12-4	NA	TRBJ1-2	NA
CASSSQGGNTEAFF	TGTGCCAGCAGCTCACAGGGGGGGAACACTGAAGCTTTCTTT	TRBV7-2	NA	TRBJ1-1	TRBD1
CASGLDRGSYEQYF	TGTGCCAGCGGATTGGACAGGGGGTCGTACGAGCAGTACTTC	TRBV6-5	NA	TRBJ2-7	TRBD1
CASSPTRGNTEAFF	TGTGCCAGCAGCCCAACGCGGGGGAACACTGAAGCTTTCTTT	TRBV5-6	NA	TRBJ1-1	NA
CAPPGSQPQHF	TGCGCCCCGCCCGGGTCTCAGCCCCAGCATTTT	TRBV10-1	once	TRBJ1-5	NA
CASSQPTDRGDHGYTF	TGTGCCAGCAGCCAACCGACCGACAGGGGGGACCATGGCTACACCTTC	TRBV4-2	NA	TRBJ1-2	TRBD1
CASSQVFSLSNYGYTF	TGCGCCAGCAGCCAAGTTTTCTCCTTGAGTAACTATGGCTACACCTTC	TRBV4-3	NA	TRBJ1-2	NA
CASMVAAGTSEQYF	TGTGCCAGCATGGTGGCAGCGGGCACCTCCGAGCAGTACTTC	TRBV6-5	once	TRBJ2-7	NA
CASSQGQGTEAFF	TGTGCCAGCAGCCAAGGTCAGGGCACTGAAGCTTTCTTT	TRBV14	NA	TRBJ1-1	NA
CASSVGDRGGFQPQHF	TGTGCCAGCAGCGTAGGGGACAGGGGAGGTTTCCAGCCCCAGCATTTT	TRBV7-8	NA	TRBJ1-5	TRBD1
CASPGPDTQYF	TGCGCCAGTCCAGGGCCAGATACGCAGTATTTT	TRBV23-1	once	TRBJ2-3	NA
CASSQEPGLAGGFYNEQFF	TGTGCCAGCAGCCAAGAACCCGGACTAGCGGGAGGATTCTACAATGAGCAGTTCTTC	TRBV4-2	NA	TRBJ2-1	TRBD2
CASSRSGGEGQPQHF	TGCGCCAGCAGTCGGTCAGGGGGCGAGGGTCAGCCCCAGCATTTT	TRBV5-1	NA	TRBJ1-5	TRBD1
CASRDSGAYEQYF	TGTGCCAGCCGGGACTCCGGAGCCTACGAGCAGTACTTC	TRBV7-9	NA	TRBJ2-7	NA
CASSPTTSGGVEFF	TGTGCCAGCAGCCCTACGACTAGCGGGGGGGTCGAGTTCTTC	TRBV9	NA	TRBJ2-1	TRBD2
CASSQVLSGATIYF	TGTGCCAGCAGCCAAGTACTGAGCGGAGCGACCATATATTTT	TRBV3-1/TRBV3-2	NA	TRBJ1-3	NA
CASSLGSGEQFF	TGCGCCAGCAGCTTGGGCAGTGGTGAGCAGTTCTTC	TRBV5-1	NA	TRBJ2-1	NA
CASGLVLGGRSPGEQYF	TGTGCTAGTGGTTTGGTACTGGGGGGGCGGTCCCCCGGCGAGCAGTACTTC	TRBV12-5	few	TRBJ2-7	NA
CASSLVSSYEQYF	TGTGCCAGCAGCCTCGTTAGCTCCTACGAGCAGTACTTC	TRBV5-6	NA	TRBJ2-7	NA
CASSLVLTEAFF	TGTGCCAGCAGCTTAGTTCTCACTGAAGCTTTCTTT	TRBV7-2	NA	TRBJ1-1	NA
CASTRTGRMNTEAFF	TGTGCCAGTACCAGGACAGGGAGGATGAACACTGAAGCTTTCTTT	TRBV19	NA	TRBJ1-1	TRBD1
CASSYLQGANTGELFF	TGTGCCAGCAGTTACTTGCAGGGGGCTAACACCGGGGAGCTGTTTTTT	TRBV6-5	few	TRBJ2-2	TRBD1